The 10 T cell receptor beta chains below all came from one sample that was sequenced in a study of untreated major depressive disorder. Produced via immunoSEQ multiplex PCR; TCRdb's table is partial and in-frame only. Of 20,000 to 25,000 clones listed, roughly 86% are singletons. Specimen: CD4+ T cells from PBMCs. The source is a woman aged 40 to 50 in good health.

V usage is TRBV5-1 and J usage is TRBJ2-2; D is undetermined. Germline loops: CDR1 SGHRS, CDR2 YFSETQ. V was shortened by 2 bases and J by 1 base, with 9 bases between the two germline ends. The CDR3 is 15 residues long. CDR3 in amino acids: CASSFNTQNTGELFF. CDR3 nucleotides: TGCGCCAGCAGCTTTAATACCCAGAACACCGGGGAGCTGTTTTTT.

The J gene is TRBJ2-6, the V gene TRBV28; D not resolved. The germline V gene has CDR1 MDHEN and CDR2 SYDVKM. V was shortened by 3 bases and J by 0 bases, with 3 bases between the two germline ends. The CDR3 spans 14 residues. Here the CDR3 DNA reads TGTGCCAGCAGTTTGTCCTCTGGGGCCAACGTCCTGACTTTC. Amino acids: CASSLSSGANVLTF.

The CDR3 nucleotides read TGTGCCAGCAGCCTCGAACAGGGGGATCAGCCCCAGCATTTT. Amino acids: CASSLEQGDQPQHF. The chain carries TRBV28 and TRBJ1-5, with TRBD1 matching 8 bases. This CDR3 is 14 amino acids long. The junction had 6 bases not matched to a gene; V was cut back by 6 bases and J by 5 bases. The germline V gene has CDR1 MDHEN and CDR2 SYDVKM.

The chain carries TRBV5-1 and TRBJ2-5; 9 positions agree with TRBD2. Germline-derived CDR1 and CDR2 are SGHRS and YFSETQ. The CDR3 is made up of 16 amino acids. The V segment lost 4 bases and the J segment 1 base; nucleotides outside the gene matches: 8. In DNA, the CDR3 is TGCGCCAGCAGCGTGGCCGCGACTAGCGGCCAAGAGACCCAGTACTTC. Translated, it gives CASSVAATSGQETQYF.

The J gene is TRBJ2-1, the V gene TRBV11-3; 8 nucleotides align to TRBD1. With 0 bases clipped from V and 7 bases from J, the junction kept 8 bases outside the gene matches. The CDR3 extends over 16 amino acids. In germline, CDR1 is SGHNT, CDR2 YENEEA. The DNA for the CDR3 is TGTGCCAGCAGCTTAGATGTGCGGACAGGGAGAAATGAGCAGTTCTTC. Translation: CASSLDVRTGRNEQFF.

V is TRBV10-3 and J is TRBJ1-5; 8 nucleotides match TRBD1. J gave up 5 bases and V 5 bases, and 2 bases lay outside the gene matches. Germline lookup yields CDR1 ENHRY and CDR2 SYGVKD. The CDR3 extends over 13 amino acids. The CDR3 loop reads CAISLTGDQPQHF. In DNA, the CDR3 is TGTGCCATCAGTCTGACAGGGGATCAGCCCCAGCATTTT.

This chain connects TRBV5-5 to TRBJ2-6; the D call may be TRBD1 or TRBD2 (5 bases each). Germline V CDR1 and CDR2: SGHKS, YYEKEE (reference sequence). This CDR3 contains 18 residues. V lost 5 bases to trimming and J lost 0 bases, with 18 bases between them. For the CDR3, the DNA is TGTGCCAGCAGGGCGGTTGGCAGGGCGGGCTCTGGGGCCAACGTCCTGACTTTC. Encoded protein: CASRAVGRAGSGANVLTF.

The V gene is TRBV7-9, the J gene TRBJ1-6; no reliable D call. V lost 2 bases, J lost 7 bases, and 9 bases lay in between. The CDR3 runs to 14 residues. The germline V gene encodes CDR1 SEHNR and CDR2 FQNEAQ (reference sequence). The CDR3 DNA reads TGTGCCAGCAGCTTAACCATGAGAAATTCACCCCTCCACTTT. Translation: CASSLTMRNSPLHF.

The chain combines TRBV4-3 with TRBJ1-1, with D unclear. Germline V CDR1 and CDR2: LGHNA, YSLEER. The CDR3 runs to 15 residues. V was pared by 4 bases and J by 1 base, with 13 bases between. CDR3 nucleotides: TGCGCCAGCAGCCGCTCTTATATAGGGAACACTGAAGCTTTCTTT. It codes for CASSRSYIGNTEAFF.

This chain uses TRBV27 with TRBJ2-2; D is perhaps TRBD1 or TRBD2 (5 bases each). This CDR3 comprises 16 residues. The V end lost 3 bases, the J end lost 2 bases, and 13 bases lay between the germline ends. The V gene's germline CDR1 is MNHEY and CDR2 SMNVEV (reference sequence). The chain's CDR3 is CASSFLPGTNTGELFF. In nucleotides, the CDR3 is TGTGCCAGCAGTTTTCTACCCGGGACCAACACCGGGGAGCTGTTTTTT.